This T cell receptor (beta chain) comes out of a study of early stage breast cancer tumors (dated by TCRdb to 2016 to 2017). About the investigation overall: Of the approximately 15 invasive breast tumors, more than 9 were found to be estrogen receptor-positive, progesterone receptor-positive and HER2-negative. About 70% of the 12 ER+/PR+/HER2- tumors were invasive ductal carcinomas, while the other four were invasive lobular carcinomas. On average, each sample had about 9.9-fold read coverage. The samples as a whole yielded under 3,500,000 detected templates, corresponding to about 1 million unique clonotypes. Here is what the overall study found, with its caveats: Tumors showed 2 to 2.5-fold higher T cell density and higher clonality than adjacent normal breast tissue. Repertoires from blood and normal breast were more alike than repertoires from blood and tumor, and in about 85% of the 16 patients, comparing each tissue with blood separated tumor from normal. Bulk genomic DNA sequencing of unsorted cells missed chain pairing and functional markers such as CD4, CD8 and FOXP3. The small cohort size prevented analysis by tumor subtype. Enriched TCRB sequences shared across patients were mostly commonly generated sequences, unlikely to play an important role in the tumor microenvironment.

The study profiled bulk TCR beta-chain repertoires in matched peripheral blood, tumor and adjacent normal breast tissue taken from fewer than 20 patients with early-stage breast cancer. Before surgery, whole blood (roughly 5-10 mL) was collected into EDTA tubes and processed within 2 hours. Peripheral blood mononuclear cells were isolated by Ficoll-Paque centrifugation in SepMate-50 tubes. PBMCs were cryopreserved in aliquots of about 1.8 to 4.5 million cells in roughly 90% FBS with about 10% DMSO and kept in liquid nitrogen. The Qiagen AllPrep DNA/RNA Mini kit was used for genomic DNA extraction. V trim: 6 bases; J trim: 5 bases; unmatched bases: 7. The CDR3 covers 15 residues, taking in both the cysteine and the phenylalanine. Only CDR3 DNA is held: 45 bases, read in frame from base 1. Based on the germline V gene, the CDR1 and CDR2 sequences are SGHVS and FQNEAQ. Regarding this clone: This clone's antigen is unknown. The input lacks base qualities; no much larger clone sits a single base away.

Two independent genomic DNA replicates were amplified for each sample, with roughly 0.5 ug used for blood and around 1.5 ug for tumor or normal breast. TCRB sequencing of genomic DNA was carried out with the ImmunoSeq Intro kit according to the manufacturer's instructions. The multiplex PCR ran for 30 to 40 cycles using proprietary primers and spike-in control sequences for absolute quantification. Single-end 150-bp reads were used to sequence an 87-bp fragment spanning the CDR3 plus the flanking V and J genes. Seven samples, each with two replicates, were multiplexed per lane of an Illumina MiSeq using version 3.0 chemistry. The study's own analysis went as follows. The vendor's proprietary pipeline handled the raw data processing, merging both replicates into a single result for each sample. Clonotypes were defined as productive rearrangements sharing the V-gene family, CDR3 amino acid sequence and J-gene segment. To compute clonality, the normalized Shannon entropy (Pielou evenness) of TCRB abundances was subtracted from 1. To estimate T cell density, the total number of templates was divided by the number of input cells, which was inferred from the amount of DNA input. Recon was used with default parameters to estimate total repertoire diversity and clonality. A clonotype was considered tumor-enriched if its abundance in tumor exceeded 0.1% and was at least 32-fold higher than its abundance in normal breast. Not all clones reach the TCRdb copy of this immuneACCESS table, which keeps in-frame sequences only. Checked studies attribute under half of the gap to unresolved V genes and leave the rest unexplained. V, J and clone size are those of that table, while D and trimming were read from the DNA. In this sample the table shows around 48,000 clones, about 93% of which occur a single time. The ten top clones hold about 5% of the sample.

The clonotype comes from a person between 65 and 80 years old with breast cancer. The sequencing input was blood. Recombination joined TRBV7-8 with TRBJ1-6, with 7 central nucleotides matching TRBD1. The DNA is TGTGCCAGCAGAGCCCGGGACAGAGATAATTCACCCCTCCACTTT. This translates into CASRARDRDNSPLHF.